This TCR beta chain was sequenced in a study of blood T cell repertoires in COVID-19. About the research overall: Both acute and convalescent COVID-19 samples were obtained from the United States, Italy and Spain. Sources were T cells, B-cell-depleted T cells, or PBMCs; the material itself was cDNA or gDNA.

Authors' analysis steps: Scientists estimated how many nucleated cells there were by amplifying reference gene primers. Profiled with immunoSEQ multiplex PCR; TCRdb holds only in-frame clones, not every one. For V, J and clone size, that table is used; D and trimming come from the DNA. The data show around 66,000 clones, about four fifths seen once. V was cut by 3 bases and J by 6 bases, with 9 bases left in between. This CDR3 is 12 amino acids long. This sequence was found in a human donor in a cohort sampled during active COVID-19. The chain joins TRBV12-3 or TRBV12-4 to TRBJ2-7, with D perhaps matching TRBD2 (5 bases). Specimen: peripheral blood. The CDR3 reads CASSFSGVEQYF. CDR3 in DNA: TGTGCCAGCAGTTTTTCCGGGGTCGAGCAGTACTTC.